The clone carrying this TCR beta chain came up many times. No treatment had been given to any patient before thyroid surgery. The data belong to a study of metastatic and nonmetastatic thyroid tumors. TCRdb re-called clones via MiXCR from the PCR reads. The sample includes 70,000 or so clones, over 12% seen only once; the top ten take approximately 7%. CDR3 length: 17 amino acids. Germline V gene lookup returns CDR1 SGHTA and CDR2 FQGNSA. Trimming removed 0 bases from V and 9 bases from J; junction bases left unmatched: 8. Sequenced input: blood. The chain couples TRBV7-2 to TRBJ2-3; 14 bases are shared with TRBD2. The clonotype originates from a male donor with papillary thyroid cancer or a benign thyroid nodule (not recorded which). Some clones in this sample may be carry-over from other donors' samples. The CDR3 DNA reads TGTGCCAGCAGCTTAGCCGGGACTAGCGGGAGACTGGGGACGCAGTATTTT. Its protein product is CASSLAGTSGRLGTQYF.